The clone carrying this TCR beta chain was found many times. Its antigen is unknown. This specimen belongs to a study of Graves' ophthalmopathy and Graves' hyperthyroidism. RNA transcripts provided the template for amplifying TCR beta CDR3 regions. An initial RT-PCR round employing HTBI primers preceded a second-round multiplex PCR. Via MiXCR, TCRdb re-called the multiplex PCR reads, giving one row per CDR3 protein. Among 580,000 or so distinct CDR3 sequences listed, less than 45% were seen once. The authors enrolled newly diagnosed hyperthyroidism patients aged 18 to 65 with under 2 months' duration. Patients with other autoimmune diseases, uncontrolled infections, pregnancy or lactation were excluded. Study observations and caveats: This model predicted ophthalmopathy progression (sensitivity 70% to 71%, specificity about 72%).

CDR1 is WNHNN, CDR2 SYGVQD, per germline (reference sequence). With 6 bases removed from V and 3 bases from J, the gap between germline ends came to 11 bases. The CDR3 runs 13 residues. The rearrangement uses TRBV10-1 and TRBJ1-1; D unclear. The sample consisted of peripheral blood or thyroid tissue (not recorded which). The receptor was derived from an adult man with Graves' hyperthyroidism. The CDR3, as DNA: TGCGCCAGCAGGATAGGGCGGGACACTGAAGCTTTCTTT. It is translated as CASRIGRDTEAFF.